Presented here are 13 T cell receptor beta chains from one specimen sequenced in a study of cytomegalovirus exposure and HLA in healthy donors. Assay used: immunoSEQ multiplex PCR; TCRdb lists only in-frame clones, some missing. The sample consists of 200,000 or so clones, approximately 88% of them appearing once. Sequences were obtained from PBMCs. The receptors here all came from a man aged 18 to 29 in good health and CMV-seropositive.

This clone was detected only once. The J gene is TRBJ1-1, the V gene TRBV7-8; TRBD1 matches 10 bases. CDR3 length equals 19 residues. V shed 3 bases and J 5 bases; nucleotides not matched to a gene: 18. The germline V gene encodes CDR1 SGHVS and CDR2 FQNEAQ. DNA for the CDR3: TGTGCCAGCAGCTTCACTAGGACGACGAACCGGGACAGGGGAACTGAAGCTTTCTTT. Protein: CASSFTRTTNRDRGTEAFF.

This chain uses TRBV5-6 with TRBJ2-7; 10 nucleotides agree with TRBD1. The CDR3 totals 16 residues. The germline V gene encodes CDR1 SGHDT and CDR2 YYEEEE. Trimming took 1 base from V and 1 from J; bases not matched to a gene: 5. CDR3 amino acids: CASSLQGQGNSYEQYF. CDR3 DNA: TGTGCCAGCAGCTTGCAGGGACAGGGGAATTCCTACGAGCAGTACTTC.

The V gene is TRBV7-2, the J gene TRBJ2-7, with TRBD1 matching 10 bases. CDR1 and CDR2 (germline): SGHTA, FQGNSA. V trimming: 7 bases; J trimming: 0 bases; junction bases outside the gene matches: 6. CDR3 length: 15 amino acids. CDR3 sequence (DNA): TGTGCCAGCACCGGGGGGACAGGGGTCTCCTACGAGCAGTACTTC. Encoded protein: CASTGGTGVSYEQYF. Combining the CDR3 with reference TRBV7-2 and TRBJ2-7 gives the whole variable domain GAGVSQSPSNKVTEKGKDVELRCDPISGHTALYWYRQSLGQGLEFLIYFQGNSAPDKSGLPSDRFSAERTGGSVSTLTIQRTQQEDSAVYLCASTGGTGVSYEQYFGPGTRLTVT.

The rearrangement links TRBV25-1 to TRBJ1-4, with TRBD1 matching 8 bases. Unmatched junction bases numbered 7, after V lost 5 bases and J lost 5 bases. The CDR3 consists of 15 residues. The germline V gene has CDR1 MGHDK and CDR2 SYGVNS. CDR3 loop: CASSKEDRVNEKLFF. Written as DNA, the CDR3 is TGTGCCAGCAGTAAAGAGGACAGGGTGAATGAAAAACTGTTTTTT.

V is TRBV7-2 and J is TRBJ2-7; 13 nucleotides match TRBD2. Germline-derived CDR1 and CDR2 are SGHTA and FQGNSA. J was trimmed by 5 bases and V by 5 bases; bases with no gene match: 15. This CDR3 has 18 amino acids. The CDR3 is CASSLTPPGLAGVDEQYF. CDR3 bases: TGTGCCAGCAGCCTAACCCCCCCCGGACTAGCGGGAGTGGACGAGCAGTACTTC. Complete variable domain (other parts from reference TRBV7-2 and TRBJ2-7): GAGVSQSPSNKVTEKGKDVELRCDPISGHTALYWYRQSLGQGLEFLIYFQGNSAPDKSGLPSDRFSAERTGGSVSTLTIQRTQQEDSAVYLCASSLTPPGLAGVDEQYFGPGTRLTVT.

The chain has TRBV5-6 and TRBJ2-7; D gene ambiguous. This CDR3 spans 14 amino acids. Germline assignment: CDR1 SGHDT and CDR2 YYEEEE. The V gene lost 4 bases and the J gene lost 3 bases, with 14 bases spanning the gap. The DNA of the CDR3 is TGTGCCAGCAGCCTAAGACTGAAGAGCTACGAGCAGTACTTC. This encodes CASSLRLKSYEQYF.

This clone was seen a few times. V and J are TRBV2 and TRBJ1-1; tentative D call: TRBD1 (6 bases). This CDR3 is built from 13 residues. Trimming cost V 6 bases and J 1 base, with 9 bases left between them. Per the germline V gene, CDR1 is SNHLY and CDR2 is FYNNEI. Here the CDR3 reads CASRQGRNTEAFF. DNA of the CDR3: TGTGCCAGCAGACAGGGTAGGAACACTGAAGCTTTCTTT.

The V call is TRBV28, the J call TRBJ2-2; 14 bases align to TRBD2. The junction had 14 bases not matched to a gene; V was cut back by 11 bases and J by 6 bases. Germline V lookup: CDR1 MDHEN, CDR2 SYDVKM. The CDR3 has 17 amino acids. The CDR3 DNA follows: TGTGCCGCCTCGGGACTAGCGGGAGAGGAGTATCCCGGGGAGCTGTTTTTT. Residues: CAASGLAGEEYPGELFF.

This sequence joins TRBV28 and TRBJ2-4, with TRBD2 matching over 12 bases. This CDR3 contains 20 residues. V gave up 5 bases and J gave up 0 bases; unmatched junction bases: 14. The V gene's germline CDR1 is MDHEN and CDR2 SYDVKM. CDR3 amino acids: CASSSPGLAGSIKAKNIQYF. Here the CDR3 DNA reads TGTGCCAGCAGTAGCCCCGGACTAGCGGGATCCATAAAAGCCAAAAACATTCAGTACTTC. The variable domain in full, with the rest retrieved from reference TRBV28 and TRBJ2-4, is DVKVTQSSRYLVKRTGEKVFLECVQDMDHENMFWYRQDPGLGLRLIYFSYDVKMKEKGDIPEGYSVSREKKERFSLILESASTNQTSMYLCASSSPGLAGSIKAKNIQYFGAGTRLSVL.

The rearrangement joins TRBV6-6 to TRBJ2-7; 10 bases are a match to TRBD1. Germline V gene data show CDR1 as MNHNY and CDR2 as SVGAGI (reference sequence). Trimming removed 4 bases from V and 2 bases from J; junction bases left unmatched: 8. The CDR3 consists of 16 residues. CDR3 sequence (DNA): TGTGCCAGCAGTTCCCCCGACAGGGGGCGACCCTACGAGCAGTACTTC. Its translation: CASSSPDRGRPYEQYF.

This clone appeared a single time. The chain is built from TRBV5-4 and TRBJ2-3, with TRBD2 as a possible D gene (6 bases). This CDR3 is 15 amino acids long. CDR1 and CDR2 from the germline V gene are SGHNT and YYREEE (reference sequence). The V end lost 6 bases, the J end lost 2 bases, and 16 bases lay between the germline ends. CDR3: CASTIDSGITDTQYF. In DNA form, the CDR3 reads TGTGCCAGCACGATCGATAGCGGAATCACAGATACGCAGTATTTT.

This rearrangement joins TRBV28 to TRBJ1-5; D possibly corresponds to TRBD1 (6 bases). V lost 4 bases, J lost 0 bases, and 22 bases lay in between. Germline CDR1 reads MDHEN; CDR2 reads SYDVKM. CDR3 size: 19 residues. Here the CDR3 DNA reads TGTGCCAGCAGTTCCCCTCTGGGGAGGGGGAGTTATAGCAATCAGCCCCAGCATTTT. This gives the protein CASSSPLGRGSYSNQPQHF.

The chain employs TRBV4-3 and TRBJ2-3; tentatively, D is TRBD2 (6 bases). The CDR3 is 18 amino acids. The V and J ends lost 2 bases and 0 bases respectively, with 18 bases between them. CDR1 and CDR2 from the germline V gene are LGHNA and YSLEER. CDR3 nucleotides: TGCGCCAGCAGCCAAACAGTGGCGGGGCCCTTAAGCACAGATACGCAGTATTTT. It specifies CASSQTVAGPLSTDTQYF.